The 13 T cell receptor beta chains given below trace back to one sample, sequenced in a study of cytomegalovirus exposure and HLA in healthy donors (dated by TCRdb to the late 2010s). To prepare the library, the immunoSEQ multiplex PCR assay was applied. The multiplex PCR relied on a mix of 60 forward primers for TCR Vbeta segments and 13 reverse primers for TCR Jbeta segments. In TCRdb, the immuneACCESS table is reduced to in-frame sequences with V and J assigned. These tables do not hold every clone; where another copy was compared, an unresolved V gene accounts for under half, and the others remain unexplained. The sample table records roughly 200,000 clones; around 80% of these occur just once. The ten largest clones add up to 0.69% of the sample. The sample was PBMCs. These receptor sequences come from a middle-aged woman in good health and CMV-seronegative.

The chain employs TRBV11-2 and TRBJ1-1; 8 bases are shared with TRBD1. This CDR3 spans 14 amino acids. V lost 5 bases and J lost 11; bases outside the gene matches: 13. Germline V gives CDR1 SGHAT, CDR2 FQNNGV. CDR3: CASSQGQGGFAAFF. CDR3 in DNA: TGTGCCAGCAGCCAAGGACAGGGAGGTTTTGCGGCTTTCTTT. The whole variable domain, remainder taken from reference TRBV11-2 and TRBJ1-1, is EAGVAQSPRYKIIEKRQSVAFWCNPISGHATLYWYQQILGQGPKLLIQFQNNGVVDDSQLPKDRFSAERLKGVDSTLKIQPAKLEDSAVYLCASSQGQGGFAAFFGQGTRLTVV.

The rearrangement links TRBV7-9 to TRBJ2-3, with 10 bases fitting TRBD2. Germline V gene sequence: CDR1 SEHNR, CDR2 FQNEAQ (reference sequence). CDR3 length equals 16 residues. V gave up 3 bases and J gave up 6 bases; unmatched junction bases: 9. CDR3 coding DNA: TGTGCCAGCAGCTTCCCTAGCGGGGGCCCCGGGGATACGCAGTATTTT. The encoded protein is CASSFPSGGPGDTQYF. The whole variable domain, remainder taken from reference TRBV7-9 and TRBJ2-3, is DTGVSQNPRHKITKRGQNVTFRCDPISEHNRLYWYRQTLGQGPEFLTYFQNEAQLEKSRLLSDRFSAERPKGSFSTLEIQRTEQGDSAMYLCASSFPSGGPGDTQYFGPGTRLTVL.

This clone has a single count. This chain uses TRBV27 with TRBJ1-5; no reliable D call. The germline V gene has CDR1 MNHEY and CDR2 SMNVEV (reference sequence). The CDR3 has 14 amino acids. The ends were cut back, 6 bases at V and 1 base at J, with 10 bases in the middle. The CDR3 is CASRLTVSNQPQHF. CDR3 DNA: TGTGCCAGCAGGCTTACAGTAAGCAATCAGCCCCAGCATTTT.

To note about this clone: One end of the junction is discordant with germline, which a read error may explain. This CDR3 is CASSPRLAGGETQYF. DNA for the CDR3: TGTGCTAGCAGCCCAAGACTAGCGGGCGGTGAGACCCAGTACTTC. The rearrangement uses TRBV7-7 and TRBJ2-5; TRBD2 agrees at 10 bases. The CDR3 length is 15 residues. Germline V gene lookup returns CDR1 SSHAT and CDR2 FNYEAQ (reference sequence).

The chain joins TRBV6-5 to TRBJ1-2; perhaps TRBD1 as D (6 bases). CDR1 and CDR2 from the germline V gene are MNHEY and SVGAGI. Trimming stripped 8 bases from V and 6 bases from J, with 16 bases between. The CDR3 is made up of 13 amino acids. CDR3 sequence reads: CASARRGGNGYTF. In DNA, the CDR3 is TGTGCCAGCGCCCGCAGGGGAGGGAATGGCTACACCTTC.

V and J are TRBV11-3 and TRBJ2-7, with unresolved D. CDR1 and CDR2 (germline): SGHNT, YENEEA. The V end lost 1 base, the J end lost 6 bases, and 10 bases lay between the germline ends. This CDR3 contains 13 residues. Here the CDR3 reads CASSLGRVSEQYF. The CDR3 nucleotides read TGTGCCAGCAGCTTAGGACGGGTGAGCGAGCAGTACTTC.

The chain couples TRBV30 to TRBJ1-2; maybe TRBD1 (5 bases). CDR3 size: 15 residues. Germline V gene data show CDR1 as GTSNPN and CDR2 as SVGIG (reference sequence). The ends were cut back, 2 bases at V and 5 bases at J, with 18 bases in the middle. The CDR3 loop reads CAWSPGGTGPYGYTF. In nucleotides, the CDR3 is TGTGCCTGGAGTCCCGGGGGGACGGGGCCTTATGGCTACACCTTC.

CDR3 residues: CAIRTQGALRSGANVLTF. The CDR3 DNA follows: TGTGCCATCAGAACACAGGGGGCGCTTCGGTCTGGGGCCAACGTCCTGACTTTC. This rearrangement joins TRBV10-3 to TRBJ2-6, with 9 bases identical to TRBD1. CDR1 is ENHRY, CDR2 SYGVKD, per germline. The CDR3 consists of 18 residues. The J segment lost 1 base and the V segment lost 6 bases, leaving 10 bases of the junction unmatched.

This chain joins TRBV11-2 and TRBJ2-2; D is perhaps TRBD2 (6 bases). CDR1 is SGHAT, CDR2 FQNNGV, per germline. V was clipped by 0 bases and J by 3 bases, with 11 bases between them. This CDR3 is 16 amino acids long. The CDR3 sequence: CASSLDGGMDTGELFF. CDR3 in DNA: TGTGCCAGCAGCTTAGATGGGGGGATGGACACCGGGGAGCTGTTTTTT.

The chain has TRBV6-5 and TRBJ2-2; 8 bases align to TRBD2. Germline CDR1 MNHEY, CDR2 SVGAGI. This CDR3 comprises 16 residues. V lost 2 bases and J lost 0; bases outside the gene matches: 2. The CDR3 DNA reads as TGTGCCAGCAGTTACGAACTAGCGGCGAACACCGGGGAGCTGTTTTTT. Encoded protein: CASSYELAANTGELFF.

The chain combines TRBV5-1 with TRBJ2-7, with D maybe TRBD1 (6 bases). V lost 1 base to trimming and J lost 0 bases, with 11 bases between them. The CDR3 has 15 residues. Germline-derived CDR1 and CDR2 are SGHRS and YFSETQ. In nucleotides, the CDR3 is TGCGCCAGCAGCTTGTGGCAGGGGCCCTCCTACGAGCAGTACTTC. Translating gives CASSLWQGPSYEQYF.

The chain has TRBV27 and TRBJ2-7, with 10 bases that match TRBD2. Trimming removed 9 bases from V and 5 bases from J; junction bases left unmatched: 13. CDR1 is MNHEY and CDR2 is SMNVEV in the germline V gene (reference sequence). This CDR3 contains 15 residues. The CDR3 region is CASKQKREGFHEQYF. CDR3 nucleotides: TGTGCCAGTAAACAGAAGCGGGAGGGCTTCCACGAGCAGTACTTC.

The rearrangement uses TRBV19 and TRBJ2-4, with 7 positions matching TRBD1. The V gene end was trimmed by 5 bases and the J gene end by 3 bases; junction bases not matched to a gene: 10. The germline gives CDR1 LNHDA, CDR2 SQIVND (reference sequence). This CDR3 is 16 amino acids long. CDR3 sequence reads: CASSPQGEVGKNIQYF. The CDR3, as DNA: TGTGCCAGTAGTCCCCAGGGGGAAGTCGGCAAAAACATTCAGTACTTC.